This T cell receptor (beta chain) was sequenced during a study of T cell repertoires in aging, cancer and after chemotherapy. The CDR3 consists of 14 residues. Deletions cut 5 bases from V and 5 bases from J, with 10 bases between. Germline V lookup: CDR1 SEHNR, CDR2 FQNEAQ (reference sequence). Points on this clonotype: The antigen remains unidentified.

The study's findings and limits: These repertoire data do not allow conclusions about immunological memory after chemotherapy.

A mixed TRB-A/B primer pool amplified rearranged TRB by multiplex touch-down PCR. Via MiXCR, TCRdb re-called the multiplex PCR reads, giving one row per CDR3 protein. The data contain 1,500 to 2,000 distinct CDR3 sequences, around a third of them seen just once; the ten biggest clones take up about 9.9%. The template was genomic DNA from peripheral blood, not RNA. The genes are TRBV7-9 and TRBJ1-6; no reliable D call. Material for sequencing was blood. The sequence was collected from a human donor with a blood cancer. The DNA of the CDR3 is TGTGCCAGCAGCCGGAGGGCCCATAATTCACCCCTCCACTTT. Its protein product is CASSRRAHNSPLHF. Based on the CDR3 plus reference TRBV7-9 and TRBJ1-6, the full variable domain is DTGVSQNPRHKITKRGQNVTFRCDPISEHNRLYWYRQTLGQGPEFLTYFQNEAQLEKSRLLSDRFSAERPKGSFSTLEIQRTEQGDSAMYLCASSRRAHNSPLHFGNGTRLTVT.